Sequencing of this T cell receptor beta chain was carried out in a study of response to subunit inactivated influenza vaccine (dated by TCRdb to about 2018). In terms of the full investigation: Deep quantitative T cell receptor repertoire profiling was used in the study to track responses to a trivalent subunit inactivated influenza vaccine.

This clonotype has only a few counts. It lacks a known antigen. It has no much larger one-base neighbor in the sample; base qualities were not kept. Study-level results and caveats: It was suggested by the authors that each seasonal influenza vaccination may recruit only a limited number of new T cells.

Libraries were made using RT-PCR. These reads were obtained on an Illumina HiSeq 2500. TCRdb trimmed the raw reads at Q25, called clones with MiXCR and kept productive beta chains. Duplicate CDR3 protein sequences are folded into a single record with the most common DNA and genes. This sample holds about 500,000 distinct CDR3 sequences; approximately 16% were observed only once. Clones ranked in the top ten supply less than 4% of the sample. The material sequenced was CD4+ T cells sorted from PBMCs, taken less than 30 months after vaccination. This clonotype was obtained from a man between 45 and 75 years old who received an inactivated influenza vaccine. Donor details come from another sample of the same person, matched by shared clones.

The CDR3 protein is CASSLGPYQETQYF. The bases are TGTGCCAGCAGCCTGGGACCGTACCAAGAGACCCAGTACTTC. The V and J segments used are TRBV7-2 and TRBJ2-5; the D gene could be either TRBD1 or TRBD2, each agreeing at 5 bases. As encoded in the germline V gene, CDR1 is SGHTA while CDR2 is FQGNSA. From cysteine to phenylalanine, the CDR3 is 14 amino acids long. CDR3 DNA only is kept here, 42 bases in frame from base 1. V lost 5 bases and J lost 0 bases; the stretch between them is 10 bases long.